One TCR beta chain is described in this entry. Its matching antigen is unknown. TCRdb's table, derived via immunoSEQ multiplex PCR, lists solely in-frame clones and lacks some. The data hold about 55,000 clones, with approximately 84% observed a single time. The record originates from a study of T cell responses to AZD1222 COVID-19 vaccine. Turning to the study itself: Pooled samples include second doses given at about 4 or 12 weeks. Broader study findings: Donors skewed white British and female; clonal diversity was possibly underestimated.

Trimming pared 4 bases from V and 0 bases from J, leaving 6 bases between. CDR1 and CDR2 (germline): GTSNPN, SVGIG (reference sequence). The CDR3 consists of 12 residues. The origin of this receptor is an adult in good health. The sequenced sample was peripheral blood, obtained on day 0 of AZD1222 vaccination. This rearrangement joins TRBV30 to TRBJ1-1, with D possibly being TRBD1 (6 bases). The CDR3: CAWNRVNTEAFF. The CDR3, as DNA: TGTGCCTGGAACAGGGTGAACACTGAAGCTTTCTTT. The full variable domain, completed using reference TRBV30 and TRBJ1-1, is SQTIHQWPATLVQPVGSPLSLECTVEGTSNPNLYWYRQAAGRGLQLLFYSVGIGQISSEVPQNLSASRPQDRQFILSSKKLLLSDSGFYLCAWNRVNTEAFFGQGTRLTVV.